This TCR beta chain comes out of a study of T-cell memory formation after mild COVID-19. This clonotype was detected a few times. TCRdb used MiXCR to reprocess the 5' RACE reads, holding one entry per CDR3 protein. Here the sample spans hundreds of thousands of distinct CDR3 sequences, more than 15% being singletons. Sequenced: PBMCs or a T cell subset sorted from them (not recorded which). The origin of this receptor is an adult woman who had mild COVID-19 (a few samples of this study predate the infection). Cell type and time point are not known.

The CDR3 region has the DNA TGCAGCGTTAGAACTAGCGGGGGATCTAGCACAGATACGCAGTATTTT. This codes for CSVRTSGGSSTDTQYF. This chain connects TRBV29-1 to TRBJ2-3, with 11 bases that match TRBD2. This CDR3 is built from 16 residues. Unmatched junction bases numbered 7, after V lost 5 bases and J lost 0 bases. The V gene's germline CDR1 is SQVTM and CDR2 ANQGSEA.